The rows below give T cell receptor beta chains drawn from one sample of a study of preoperative IRX-2 immunotherapy in early breast cancer. Repertoires were generated with immunoSEQ multiplex PCR, while TCRdb's copy carries only in-frame clones and drops some. The table has roughly 5,300 clones, 73% seen once. The sample was tumor tissue, taken before IRX-2 immunotherapy. The receptors were sampled from a human donor with breast cancer. Both conserved end residues are part of each CDR3. A D gene is named only where the DNA matches it firmly. Part of the rows lack a size; the others show once, few, many or a class for expanded clones.

D gene	V gene	J gene	clone size	CDR3 protein	CDR3 DNA
NA	TRBV11-3	TRBJ1-1	NA	CASSSFGGNTETFF	TGTGCCAGCAGCTCCTTCGGGGGGAACACTGAAACTTTCTTT
TRBD2	TRBV6-8	TRBJ2-1	NA	CASGIWAGGPSEQFF	TGTGCCAGCGGAATTTGGGCGGGAGGGCCCAGTGAGCAGTTCTTC
NA	TRBV28	TRBJ2-3	NA	CASSSPQGSGTDTQYF	TGTGCCAGCAGTTCCCCACAGGGATCGGGCACAGATACGCAGTATTTT
NA	TRBV19	TRBJ2-3	NA	CASSRPGTDTQYF	TGTGCCAGTAGTAGGCCGGGCACAGATACGCAGTATTTT
NA	TRBV28	TRBJ1-5	NA	CASSSPPRVRSNQPQHF	TGTGCCAGCAGTTCCCCTCCCAGGGTAAGGAGCAATCAGCCCCAGCATTTT
NA	TRBV5-1	TRBJ1-1	medium-sized	CASSLEGRGQTEAFF	TGCGCCAGCAGCCTGGAAGGGAGGGGCCAGACTGAAGCTTTCTTT
NA	TRBV28	TRBJ2-7	NA	CASSFGSSVPYEQYF	TGTGCCAGCAGTTTTGGTTCAAGCGTCCCCTACGAGCAGTACTTC
TRBD1	TRBV5-1	TRBJ2-7	NA	CASSLGGTGDYEQYF	TGCGCCAGCAGCCTGGGTGGGACAGGAGACTACGAGCAGTACTTC
NA	TRBV30	TRBJ1-4	NA	CAWSRGGDEKLFF	TGTGCCTGGAGTCGGGGAGGCGATGAAAAACTGTTTTTT
TRBD2	TRBV7-7	TRBJ2-7	NA	CASSYKQGLAGGPSYEQYF	TGTGCCAGCAGCTATAAACAGGGACTAGCGGGAGGGCCCTCCTACGAGCAGTACTTC
TRBD1	TRBV7-6	TRBJ1-5	NA	CASSEAGTGGNQPQHF	TGTGCCAGCAGTGAAGCTGGGACAGGGGGCAATCAGCCCCAGCATTTT
NA	TRBV5-1	TRBJ2-2	NA	CASSPSLDSPNRELFF	TGCGCCAGCAGCCCATCTCTAGATTCCCCTAACCGGGAGCTGTTTTTT
NA	TRBV5-1	TRBJ1-2	large	CASSLSSGTYGYTF	TGCGCCAGCAGCTTATCCTCAGGGACCTATGGCTACACCTTC
TRBD1	TRBV23-1	TRBJ1-4	NA	CASSRDRGFVEFF	TGCGCCAGCAGCCGGGACAGGGGATTCGTCGAATTTTTT
NA	TRBV1	TRBJ1-5	once	CASSQLGRGPSNQPQHF	TGCGCCAGCAGCCAACTAGGCAGGGGGCCGAGCAATCAGCCCCAGCATTTT
NA	TRBV18	TRBJ2-5	NA	CASSPAGQETQYF	TGTGCCAGCTCACCAGCAGGGCAAGAGACCCAGTACTTC
NA	TRBV1	TRBJ2-7	medium-sized	CASSQDDSRYEQYF	TGCGCCAGCAGCCAAGATGACAGTCGCTACGAGCAGTACTTC
NA	TRBV11-3	TRBJ2-7	NA	CASSPRRDRPYEQYF	TGTGCCAGCAGCCCCAGGAGGGACCGGCCCTACGAGCAGTACTTC
NA	TRBV5-1	TRBJ2-7	NA	CASSLVVSPYEQYF	TGCGCCAGCAGCCTAGTGGTGAGTCCCTACGAGCAGTACTTC
NA	TRBV6-8	TRBJ1-2	NA	CASHPSGGHSYGYTF	TGTGCCAGTCATCCCAGTGGGGGACACAGTTATGGCTACACCTTC
NA	TRBV5-1	TRBJ1-1	NA	CASSSRMGNTEAFF	TGCGCCAGCAGCTCTAGGATGGGGAACACTGAAGCTTTCTTT
TRBD1	TRBV7-6	TRBJ2-1	NA	CASRSGQGPYNEQFF	TGTGCAAGTCGCTCGGGACAGGGGCCCTACAATGAGCAGTTCTTC
NA	TRBV6-8	TRBJ1-5	NA	CATSPSTVYSNQPQHF	TGTGCCACTTCACCCTCGACAGTCTATAGCAATCAGCCCCAGCATTTT
TRBD1	TRBV6-8	TRBJ1-1	few	CASAHRGNTEAFF	TGTGCCAGCGCCCACAGGGGGAACACTGAAGCTTTCTTT
TRBD1	TRBV11-3	TRBJ2-7	few	CASLLLPGQYHEQYF	TGTGCCAGCTTGCTTTTGCCGGGACAGTATCACGAGCAGTACTTC
NA	TRBV23-1	TRBJ2-3	NA	CASSQDADTGGDTQYF	TGCGCCAGCAGCCAAGACGCGGACACCGGTGGGGATACGCAGTATTTT
TRBD1	TRBV11-3	TRBJ2-7	NA	CASSQQTGGFEQYF	TGTGCCAGCAGCCAGCAGACAGGGGGTTTCGAGCAGTACTTC
TRBD2	TRBV11-3	TRBJ2-7	NA	CASTVVERGLSYEQYF	TGTGCCAGCACCGTCGTAGAGCGGGGTCTCTCCTACGAGCAGTACTTC
TRBD1	TRBV6-8	TRBJ1-5	NA	CASSITGDFTNQPQHF	TGTGCCAGCAGTATTACAGGGGATTTTACTAATCAGCCCCAGCATTTT
NA	TRBV28	TRBJ1-5	NA	CASSTLQGGTKPQHF	TGTGCCAGCAGTACCCTTCAGGGCGGTACGAAGCCCCAGCATTTT
NA	TRBV10-2	TRBJ2-4	NA	CASSDPPSAKNIQYF	TGCGCCAGCAGTGATCCCCCTTCAGCCAAAAACATTCAGTACTTC
NA	TRBV19	TRBJ1-2	NA	CASSVLYGYTF	TGTGCCAGTAGTGTATTATATGGCTACACCTTC
NA	TRBV18	TRBJ2-6	NA	CASSPGGAYGTGANVLTF	TGTGCCAGCTCACCAGGGGGCGCTTATGGAACTGGGGCCAACGTCCTGACTTTC
NA	TRBV19	TRBJ1-1	NA	CASSIGPANTEAFF	TGTGCCAGTAGTATCGGTCCCGCCAACACTGAAGCTTTCTTT
NA	TRBV5-1	TRBJ1-4	once	CASSLAGFTNEKLFF	TGCGCCAGCAGCTTGGCGGGTTTCACTAATGAAAAACTGTTTTTT
NA	TRBV10-2	TRBJ2-1	NA	CASSGSRGYNEQFF	TGCGCCAGCAGCGGGAGTCGGGGCTACAATGAGCAGTTCTTC
NA	TRBV11-3	TRBJ2-7	medium-sized	CASSGNRDSYEQYF	TGTGCCAGCAGTGGGAACAGGGATTCCTACGAGCAGTACTTC
NA	TRBV29-1	TRBJ1-3	few	CSVELGEPGNTIYF	TGCAGCGTTGAATTAGGGGAACCTGGAAACACCATATATTTT
NA	TRBV6-4	TRBJ2-7	few	CASSEAYEQYF	TGTGCCAGCAGCGAGGCCTACGAGCAGTACTTC
TRBD2	TRBV19	TRBJ2-2	NA	CASSTTSGRGTGELFF	TGTGCCAGTAGCACGACTAGCGGGAGGGGGACCGGGGAGCTGTTTTTT
NA	TRBV6-8	TRBJ2-2	NA	CASIQSQDTGELFF	TGTGCCAGCATTCAATCACAGGACACCGGGGAGCTGTTTTTT
NA	TRBV30	TRBJ1-1	NA	CAWSSMGGPRAFF	TGTGCCTGGAGTTCGATGGGCGGACCCAGGGCTTTCTTT
TRBD2	TRBV19	TRBJ2-1	few	CASSIGGTTDNEQFF	TGTGCCAGTAGTATAGGTGGGACTACCGACAATGAGCAGTTCTTC
TRBD1	TRBV15	TRBJ1-2	NA	CASSLGNQGANYGYTF	TGTGCCAGCAGCTTAGGAAACCAGGGGGCGAACTATGGCTACACCTTC
TRBD1	TRBV11-3	TRBJ1-2	medium-sized	CASSSGTGGYGYTF	TGTGCCAGCAGCTCTGGGACAGGGGGCTATGGCTACACCTTC
NA	TRBV11-3	TRBJ1-5	NA	CASSLSTDYSNQPQHF	TGTGCCAGCAGCCTCTCTACCGATTATAGCAATCAGCCCCAGCATTTT
TRBD1	TRBV6-8	TRBJ2-7	NA	CASSTRTGGVLGEQYF	TGTGCCAGCAGTACCCGGACAGGGGGCGTATTAGGCGAGCAGTACTTC
NA	TRBV6-8	TRBJ2-7	once	CASSYTASYEQYF	TGTGCCAGCAGTTACACAGCATCCTACGAGCAGTACTTC
TRBD2	TRBV19	TRBJ2-3	NA	CASSINAGGPDTQYF	TGTGCCAGTAGTATAAACGCGGGAGGGCCAGATACGCAGTATTTT
NA	TRBV12-5	TRBJ2-7	few	CASGLVGHSYEQYF	TGTGCTAGTGGTTTGGTAGGACACTCCTACGAGCAGTACTTC
NA	TRBV7-5	TRBJ2-1	NA	CASSAGQSYNEQFF	TGTGCCAGCAGCGCGGGACAGAGTTACAATGAGCAGTTCTTC
NA	TRBV23-1	TRBJ1-2	few	CASSPGQNYGYTF	TGCGCCAGCAGTCCCGGACAGAACTATGGCTACACCTTC
NA	TRBV7-7	TRBJ2-4	NA	CASSDTALAKNIQYF	TGTGCCAGCAGTGATACAGCTCTAGCCAAAAACATTCAGTACTTC
TRBD2	TRBV11-3	TRBJ2-7	NA	CASSLPGLESYEQYF	TGTGCCAGCAGCTTACCGGGACTAGAGTCCTACGAGCAGTACTTC
TRBD1	TRBV6-8	TRBJ2-3	NA	CAISTGTGGAGTDTQYF	TGTGCCATCAGTACCGGGACAGGGGGCGCCGGCACAGATACGCAGTATTTT
NA	TRBV28	TRBJ2-1	NA	CASSFGNRWGGRDQFF	TGTGCCAGCAGTTTCGGGAATCGGTGGGGTGGGAGAGATCAGTTCTTC
TRBD2	TRBV28	TRBJ2-7	NA	CASSLPGTNEQYF	TGTGCCAGCAGTTTACCTGGGACTAACGAGCAGTACTTC